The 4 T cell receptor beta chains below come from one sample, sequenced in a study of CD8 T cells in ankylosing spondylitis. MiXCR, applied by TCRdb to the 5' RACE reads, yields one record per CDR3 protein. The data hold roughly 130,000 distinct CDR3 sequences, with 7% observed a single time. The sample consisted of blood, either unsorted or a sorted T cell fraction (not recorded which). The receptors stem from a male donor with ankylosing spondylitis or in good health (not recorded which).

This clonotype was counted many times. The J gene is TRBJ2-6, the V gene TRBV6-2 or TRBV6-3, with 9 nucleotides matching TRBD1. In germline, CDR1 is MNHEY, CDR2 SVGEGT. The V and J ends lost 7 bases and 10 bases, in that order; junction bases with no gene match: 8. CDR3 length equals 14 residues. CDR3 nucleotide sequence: TGTGCCAGCACCAAACAGGGGGCCTTTAACGTCCTGACTTTC. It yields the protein CASTKQGAFNVLTF.

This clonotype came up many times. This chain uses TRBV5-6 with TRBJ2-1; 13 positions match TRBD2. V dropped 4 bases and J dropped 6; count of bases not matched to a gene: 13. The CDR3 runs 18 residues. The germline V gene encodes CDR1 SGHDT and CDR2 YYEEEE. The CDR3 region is CASSPVVLAGGPINEQFF. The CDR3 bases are TGTGCCAGCAGCCCCGTCGTACTAGCGGGGGGGCCGATCAATGAGCAGTTCTTC.

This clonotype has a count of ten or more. CDR3 nucleotides: TGTGCCAGCTTCAGTGTCAGGGGGCATACTGGAAACACCATATATTTT. Translation gives CASFSVRGHTGNTIYF. The chain joins TRBV7-9 to TRBJ1-3; 8 bases are a match to TRBD1. There are 16 residues in the CDR3. CDR1 is SEHNR, CDR2 FQNEAQ, per germline (reference sequence). The V segment lost 8 bases and the J segment 2 bases; nucleotides outside the gene matches: 11.

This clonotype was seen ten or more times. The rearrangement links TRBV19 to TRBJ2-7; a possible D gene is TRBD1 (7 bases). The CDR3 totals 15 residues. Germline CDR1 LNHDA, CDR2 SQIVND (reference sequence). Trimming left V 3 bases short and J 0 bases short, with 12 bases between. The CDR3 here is CASSIAGGGSYEQYF. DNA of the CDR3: TGTGCCAGTAGTATCGCAGGGGGAGGCTCCTACGAGCAGTACTTC.